The TCR beta chain under discussion was sequenced for a study of T cell repertoires in cytomegalovirus infection. Study summary: In public TCR beta signatures, there were indications of both CMV infection and matching HLA type. The study's findings and limits: HLA-C-restricted CMV-specific TCR beta clonotypes prevailed in the ex vivo response. There were carriers of CMV plus the relevant HLA, and cumulative public TCR beta family frequency identified them.

TCRdb called the reads again in MiXCR, with one record for every CDR3 protein. The table includes around 280,000 distinct CDR3 sequences, approximately 15% detected once. This clonotype was seen ten or more times. Its antigen remains unknown. This CDR3 has 13 amino acids. Trimming cost V 8 bases and J 10 bases, with 18 bases left between them. The germline gives CDR1 SGHTA, CDR2 FQGNSA. Sequenced: PBMCs. The sequence was collected from a human donor in good health (CMV status not recorded). Some clones in this sample may be carry-over from other donors' samples. The chain has TRBV7-2 and TRBJ2-1, with D perhaps matching TRBD1 (5 bases). DNA for the CDR3: TGTGCCAGCCGTCGCGAGGCCAAGGGGGAGCAGTTCTTC. Translation gives CASRREAKGEQFF.